This record concerns one TCR beta chain sequence. This entry belongs to a study of blood T cells in healthy people across ages. Per the germline V gene, CDR1 is SGDLS and CDR2 is YYNGEE. V lost 3 bases and J 6 bases, leaving 13 bases between the germline ends. The CDR3 totals 14 residues. With a J-beta primer mix and a sample-barcoded 5' primer, a second PCR ran about 7 to 12 cycles. TCRdb reanalysed the 5' RACE reads using MiXCR and keeps one entry per CDR3 protein. Of about 760,000 distinct CDR3 sequences in the sample, around three fifths were seen once. What was sequenced was blood. The V and J genes are TRBV9 and TRBJ2-1; a possible D gene is TRBD1 (6 bases). The receptor comes from a man between 40 and 49 years old in good health. CDR3 sequence reads: CASSAGVGGNEQFF. Here the CDR3 DNA reads TGTGCCAGCAGCGCCGGAGTAGGGGGCAATGAGCAGTTCTTC.